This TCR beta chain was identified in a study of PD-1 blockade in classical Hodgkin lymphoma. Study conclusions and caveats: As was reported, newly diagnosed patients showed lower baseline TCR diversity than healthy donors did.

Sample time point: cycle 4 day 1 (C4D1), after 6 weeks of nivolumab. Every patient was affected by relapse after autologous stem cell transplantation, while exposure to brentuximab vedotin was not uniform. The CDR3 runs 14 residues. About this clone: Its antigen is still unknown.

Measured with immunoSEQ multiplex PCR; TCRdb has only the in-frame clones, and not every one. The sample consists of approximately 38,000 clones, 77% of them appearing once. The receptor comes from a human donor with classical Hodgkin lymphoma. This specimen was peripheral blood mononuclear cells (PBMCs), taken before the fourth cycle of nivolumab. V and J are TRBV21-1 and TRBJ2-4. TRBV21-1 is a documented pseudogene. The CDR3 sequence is CASSRWTWKNIQYF. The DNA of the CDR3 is TGTGCCAGCAGCAGATGGACCTGGAAAAACATTCAGTACTTC.